This TCR beta chain was retrieved from a study of cytomegalovirus exposure and HLA in healthy donors. The CDR3 totals 13 residues. Unmatched junction bases numbered 8, after V lost 5 bases and J lost 10 bases. The germline CDR1 and CDR2 sequences are SNHLY and FYNNEI. The primer mix had 60 Vbeta and 13 Jbeta primers. The protocol was immunoSEQ multiplex PCR, while the TCRdb copy is restricted to in-frame clones and leaves out a portion. The sample lists hundreds of thousands of clones, roughly 82% occurring once. The clonotype was recovered from a middle-aged man in good health and CMV-seropositive. Sequenced sample: PBMCs. The V and J genes are TRBV2 and TRBJ1-2; 9 positions agree with TRBD1. The CDR3 region is CASSRDRDTPYTF. Here the CDR3 DNA reads TGTGCCAGCAGTCGGGACAGGGACACACCCTACACCTTC.